These 16 T cell receptor beta chains share one sample of origin, sequenced in a study of blood T cell repertoires in COVID-19. Clones were sequenced by immunoSEQ multiplex PCR, and TCRdb holds only the in-frame ones, with some missing. The profile covers around 170,000 clones, with roughly 87% appearing a single time and 5.5% to 8.5% taken by the ten largest. Input material: PBMCs or T cells enriched from blood (not recorded which). These receptors all stem from a woman aged 50 to 60 who had recovered from COVID-19.

This clone was detected once. The chain is built from TRBV7-2 and TRBJ2-5; D possibly corresponds to TRBD2 (6 bases). Germline V CDR1 and CDR2: SGHTA, FQGNSA. The germline V and J ends were trimmed by 1 base and 5 bases, with 11 bases remaining between them. This CDR3 comprises 14 residues. The CDR3 DNA is TGTGCCAGCAGCTTAGGGGTGGGAGGTGAGACCCAGTACTTC. Amino acids: CASSLGVGGETQYF.

The rearrangement links TRBV6-5 to TRBJ1-6, with D uncertain. Trimming left V 7 bases short and J 0 bases short, with 4 bases between. The CDR3 runs 13 residues. Germline CDR1 reads MNHEY; CDR2 reads SVGAGI. CDR3 loop: CASTGSYNSPLHF. The CDR3 region has the DNA TGTGCCAGCACAGGCTCCTATAATTCACCCCTCCACTTT.

The sample holds a few counts of this clone. This rearrangement joins TRBV14 to TRBJ1-1; 7 positions agree with TRBD1. CDR3 length: 16 amino acids. CDR1 is SGHDN, CDR2 FVKESK, per germline. Germline trimming cut 3 bases from V and 0 bases from J; bases unmatched to any gene: 7. The CDR3 coding sequence is TGTGCCAGCAGCCAGAGGACAGGATTTATGAACACTGAAGCTTTCTTT. This sequence encodes CASSQRTGFMNTEAFF.

In its sample, this clone was seen once. CDR3 in amino acids: CASSLAQANYGYTF. The CDR3 DNA is TGTGCCAGCAGCTTAGCTCAGGCGAACTATGGCTACACCTTC. This chain joins TRBV7-8 and TRBJ1-2; no definite D call. The germline V gene encodes CDR1 SGHVS and CDR2 FQNEAQ. There are 14 residues in the CDR3. Trimming pared 0 bases from V and 2 bases from J, leaving 7 bases between.

The chain has TRBV9 and TRBJ2-1, with TRBD2 matching over 9 bases. The CDR3 sequence is 17 residues long. With 4 bases clipped from V and 6 bases from J, the junction kept 14 bases outside the gene matches. Per germline, CDR1 SGDLS and CDR2 YYNGEE. CDR3 DNA: TGTGCCAGCAGCCTTTACGCTGCGGGAGGGCAGGGCAATGAGCAGTTCTTC. This encodes CASSLYAAGGQGNEQFF.

This chain joins TRBV6-2 or TRBV6-3 and TRBJ1-4; 9 nucleotides align to TRBD1. CDR1 is MNHEY, CDR2 SVGEGT, per germline. The CDR3 has 15 amino acids. Germline trimming cut 5 bases from V and 0 bases from J; bases unmatched to any gene: 1. CDR3 region: CASSRQGATNEKLFF. The CDR3, as DNA: TGTGCCAGCAGTCGACAGGGGGCAACTAATGAAAAACTGTTTTTT.

The sample holds one count of this clone. The chain uses TRBV29-1 and TRBJ2-2; 9 nucleotides match TRBD2. Unmatched junction bases numbered 6, after V lost 4 bases and J lost 6 bases. This CDR3 is 14 amino acids long. Germline CDR1 SQVTM, CDR2 ANQGSEA. CDR3 residues: CSVAGGRVPGELFF. The DNA of the CDR3 is TGCAGCGTTGCGGGCGGGAGGGTACCCGGGGAGCTGTTTTTT.

This clone came up once. This chain links TRBV30 with TRBJ1-1; 8 bases are shared with TRBD1. Germline V gene lookup returns CDR1 GTSNPN and CDR2 SVGIG (reference sequence). This CDR3 spans 17 amino acids. V was pared by 4 bases and J by 0 bases, with 13 bases of the junction left unmatched. In nucleotides, the CDR3 is TGTGCCTGGACCGCAAGACAGGGGACGAAATTGAACACTGAAGCTTTCTTT. The encoded protein is CAWTARQGTKLNTEAFF.

The J gene is TRBJ1-3, the V gene TRBV6-4; D unresolved. V lost 4 bases and J 3 bases, leaving 19 bases between the germline ends. This CDR3 comprises 17 residues. The V gene's germline CDR1 is MRHNA and CDR2 SNTAGT. CDR3 sequence (DNA): TGTGCCAGCAGTGCCCCGGGTGCGTTTGTCTATGGAAACACCATATATTTT. Translated: CASSAPGAFVYGNTIYF.

This sequence joins TRBV24-1 and TRBJ2-3, with 7 positions matching TRBD2. This CDR3 is built from 18 residues. The germline CDR1 and CDR2 sequences are KGHDR and SFDVKD. V was clipped by 3 bases and J by 2 bases; unmatched bases: 13. Written as DNA, the CDR3 is TGTGCCACCAGTGATCCCTCCTTGACTAGCACCATCACAGATACGCAGTATTTT. Translated: CATSDPSLTSTITDTQYF.

This clone was picked up one time. V gene TRBV14 combines with J gene TRBJ2-1; weak D call: TRBD2 (5 bases). CDR1 is SGHDN, CDR2 FVKESK, per germline. The CDR3 totals 19 residues. V shed 0 bases and J shed 7 bases, with 25 bases lying between them. In nucleotides, the CDR3 is TGTGCCAGCAGCCAAGATCCCCCCGCTGCCCTCGGGGTGGGAAATGAGCAGTTCTTC. The encoded protein is CASSQDPPAALGVGNEQFF.

This sequence joins TRBV7-2 and TRBJ2-5; 10 nucleotides agree with TRBD2. There are 15 residues in the CDR3. Germline CDR1 SGHTA, CDR2 FQGNSA. Unmatched junction bases numbered 1, after V lost 0 bases and J lost 3 bases. DNA of the CDR3: TGTGCCAGCAGCTTAGCTAGCGGGGGGAAAGAGACCCAGTACTTC. It codes for CASSLASGGKETQYF.

The CDR3 DNA reads TGCAGCGTTGAGGGGGCAAGCGGGAGCGATGAGCAGTTCTTC. Its translation: CSVEGASGSDEQFF. The chain combines TRBV29-1 with TRBJ2-1; 8 nucleotides match TRBD2. Germline-derived CDR1 and CDR2 are SQVTM and ANQGSEA. The CDR3 covers 14 residues. The V gene end was trimmed by 3 bases and the J gene end by 8 bases; junction bases not matched to a gene: 9.

V and J are TRBV20-1 and TRBJ2-5; 9 nucleotides align to TRBD2. The CDR3 is 16 residues long. CDR1 and CDR2 (germline): DFQATT, SNEGSKA (reference sequence). Trimming cost V 3 bases and J 5 bases; bases outside gene matches: 13. In DNA form, the CDR3 reads TGCAGTGCTAGTGGGGACTGGCGGGAGGGCCGGGAGACCCAGTACTTC. Protein sequence: CSASGDWREGRETQYF.

The chain uses TRBV27 and TRBJ2-3; 7 nucleotides line up with TRBD2. Germline V gene sequence: CDR1 MNHEY, CDR2 SMNVEV (reference sequence). J gave up 2 bases and V 3 bases, and 8 bases lay outside the gene matches. The CDR3 has 16 residues. CDR3 protein: CASSFPGLAVTDTQYF. CDR3 in DNA: TGTGCCAGCAGTTTTCCAGGGCTAGCGGTCACAGATACGCAGTATTTT.

This clone was counted at least ten times. The rearrangement links TRBV6-2 or TRBV6-3 to TRBJ2-2; D is undetermined. Trimming cost V 6 bases and J 6 bases, with 14 bases left between them. CDR1 and CDR2 (germline): MNHEY, SVGEGT. The CDR3 loop spans 14 amino acids. The CDR3 spells CASSLISSSGELFF. CDR3 in DNA: TGTGCCAGCAGCCTCATTAGTTCATCCGGGGAGCTGTTTTTT.